The entry below gives a single T cell receptor beta chain sequence along with its context. This clone was seen only a few times. The clone's antigen remains unknown. The sample holds no much larger clone one base away, and base qualities are not on file. Using the deep immunoSEQ assay, TCR CDR3 regions were amplified from genomic DNA by multiplex PCR. Extracted genomic DNA from each cell subset was spread evenly across all wells of several immunoSEQ 96-well plates, with each plate serving as a replicate. For sorted subsets, each replicate PCR was loaded with about 0.2 ug genomic DNA, equivalent to roughly 30,000 T cell genomes. The purified libraries were quantified using a Qubit 3.0 fluorometer, sized with a Bioanalyzer 2100, and then quantified again using the KAPA Library Quantification kit. Each immunoSEQ 96-well plate was sequenced on its own single-read 150-cycle Illumina NextSeq 550 flow cell. Processing in the source paper ran as follows. Because only junctional sequences without quality scores were contained in the immunoSEQ output, filtering matching that applied to full-length reads could not be performed. Sequences were annotated with PyIR, a Python wrapper for IgBLAST v1.9, and V/J genes and CDR3 were assigned using IMGT germline references. Reads with weak V/J assignments (E-value above 1e-6), missing CDR3, stop codons, out-of-frame junctions, or ambiguous translated residues were removed. V3J clonotypes were defined by identical inferred V gene, J gene, and CDR3 amino acid sequence. Percentage overlap between repertoires was computed as shared unique clonotypes divided by the size of the smaller repertoire. Richness of each repertoire was evaluated using RTK rarefaction, the Chao1 estimator, and Recon v2.1 estimates of unobserved clonotypes. Generation probabilities were computed with OLGA for all TCRbeta clonotypes obtained by the gDNA method from several donors. TCRdb holds this immuneACCESS table with in-frame rearrangements only. Some clones are missing; in checked studies, unresolved V genes explain under half, and the rest has no known cause. V and J calls and clone size are copied from that table; D and trimming were computed from the DNA. In all, the sample holds approximately 980,000 clones, and about 80% of those were seen once. The top ten clones comprise about 1.5% of the sample.

This sample is drawn from a study of shared clonotypes between healthy human individuals (dated by TCRdb to between 2020 and 2021). Some background on the complete study: The cohort included a few men and a couple of women between 18 and 49 years of age. Per donor, three plates each were used for CD4 naive and CD4 memory, two for CD8 naive, and one for CD8 memory. To estimate repertoire size and how much clonotype sharing occurs between individuals, the study deeply sequenced the blood TCR repertoires of roughly 5 healthy adults. To increase sequencing depth and limit assay-specific biases, different laboratories used diverse techniques to prepare libraries and sequence TCR repertoires. Per donor, leukapheresis produced somewhere between about 0.94 and 10 billion PBMCs.

The paper's findings and limits, for the study overall: Sampling was limited to blood, and TCR repertoires in tissue likely differ from TCR repertoires in blood. Pairwise subsampling indicated that sequencing depth was expected to affect the degree of clonotype sharing among donors. The genetic and exposure-history diversity represented was limited by the small number of donors. When several donors were compared, the shared fraction of clonotypes was 5% to 6.5% for naive CD4, less than 4% for naive CD8, 2% to 2.5% for memory CD4, and 0.35% to 0.5% for memory CD8. Estimated clonotype richness was generally larger for naive than for memory subsets. Compared with non-shared clonotypes, the clonotypes found in all four sorted-subset donors had higher generation probabilities. Incomplete sequencing was indicated by rarefaction of sorted-subset datasets, despite the large sequencing depth.

Per the germline V gene, MDHEN is the CDR1 and SYDVKM is the CDR2. Taken from cysteine to phenylalanine, the CDR3 has 16 residues. Here the CDR3 DNA is all that survives: 48 bases in frame from base 1. V is trimmed back by 7 bases and J by 3 bases, and the junction contains 11 bases that no gene match accounts for. The donors were healthy, HIV-negative adults with no recently reported acute infections or vaccinations. All donors were Caucasian adults living in Nashville, Tennessee, USA. CD4+ T cells were enriched through magnetic negative selection, after which naive cells were positively selected on CD45RA and the remaining negative fraction served as the memory subset. Blood was obtained by leukapheresis, after which PBMCs were separated by Ficoll-Histopaque density gradient centrifugation and cryopreserved in liquid nitrogen vapor phase. Analytical flow cytometry was used to check the purity and quantity of every magnetically sorted T cell population. Genomic DNA was isolated from every sorted fraction and measured by UV absorbance on a Nanodrop 2000c.

The V and J segments used are TRBV28 and TRBJ2-7, with 11 junctional bases fitting TRBD2. This clonotype was sampled from a man younger than 30 in good health. Source material: memory CD4+ T cells sorted from blood. The cell subset or site label here, explained by the study, means: CD45RA-negative fraction. The nucleotide sequence reads TGTGCCAGCACCTCTAGCGGGGGGCCCGAAGTCTACGAGCAGTACTTC. The encoded protein is CASTSSGGPEVYEQYF.